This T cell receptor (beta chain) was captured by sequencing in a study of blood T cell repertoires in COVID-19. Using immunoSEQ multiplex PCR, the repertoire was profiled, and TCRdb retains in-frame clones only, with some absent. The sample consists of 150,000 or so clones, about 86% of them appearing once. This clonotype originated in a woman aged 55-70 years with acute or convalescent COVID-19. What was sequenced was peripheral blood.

As DNA, the CDR3 is TGTGCCAGCAGTTACGGGGGACAGGGTAGCTCACCCCTCCACTTT. Its protein product is CASSYGGQGSSPLHF. This chain connects TRBV6-5 to TRBJ1-6; 9 bases line up with TRBD1. The CDR3 is 15 amino acids. The V and J ends lost 2 bases and 10 bases, in that order; junction bases with no gene match: 6. Germline assignment: CDR1 MNHEY and CDR2 SVGAGI.